This paragraph reports one T cell receptor beta chain. The sample holds many counts of this clonotype. Its antigen is not yet known. Base quality data are lacking; no much larger clone is found one base away. The CDR3 holds 14 amino acids from the cysteine to the phenylalanine. The retained sequence is limited to the CDR3, 42 bases, with the frame set at the first base. Unmatched junction bases come to 7, with V trimmed by 5 bases and J by 2 bases. The germline V gene provides CDR1 SGHRS and CDR2 YFSETQ. Ficoll-Paque density gradient centrifugation was used to isolate PBMCs. Sequencing used an Illumina NovaSeq 6000. Using 5'RACE with constant-segment primers, TCRalpha and TCRbeta cDNA libraries were constructed, with sample barcodes and unique molecular identifiers added in the process. Trizol reagent was used to extract RNA from every sample. The libraries were amplified in two PCR steps, and the second step added a second sample barcode and Illumina TruSeq adapters. Libraries were sequenced on an Illumina NovaSeq with 2 x 150 bp paired-end reads. The paper's data handling went like this. With migec v1.2.7, reads were demultiplexed and then collapsed into UMI-guided consensus sequences. Using mixcr v2.1.11, UMI consensuses were aligned to TRA and TRB V and J templates and then assembled into clonotypes. A clonotype was counted as expanded or contracted only when both edgeR and NoisET called the clonotype significant, with the noise models trained on biological replicates. edgeR calls used a false discovery rate-adjusted p below 0.01 and a log2 fold-change threshold of 1. As an exploratory analysis of dynamics, max-normalized trajectories of the 1000 most abundant clonotypes were examined with PCA combined with hierarchical clustering. Separately sequenced CD4+ and CD8+ repertoires were used to assign the CD4 or CD8 phenotype of responding clones. The public reads were reanalyzed by TCRdb: fastp trimming at Q25, MiXCR alignment, in-frame beta chains only. Entries that share a CDR3 protein sequence are merged under the most common genes and DNA. The V and J calls were not made by the authors but by TCRdb's processing. The sample table shows about 400,000 distinct CDR3 sequences, and approximately 24% are seen once. Of the sample, 7% to 9.5% falls within the top ten clones.

The data are from a study of T-cell memory formation after mild COVID-19 (dated by TCRdb to about 2021). With regard to the full study: TCR sequence clusters from the two donors were found to be largely donor specific. T-cell clones expanding and contracting after mild COVID-19 in a couple of donors were tracked by longitudinal TCRalpha and TCRbeta repertoire sequencing. The cohort comprised two young, previously healthy adult volunteers, one female and one male.

Broader findings and caveats from the paper: Some responding clones were found in pre-infection memory, which suggests that pre-existing cross-reactive memory T cells took part in the SARS-CoV-2 response. The study covered only a couple of mild cases, and larger cohorts including severe cases with pre-infection samples were considered necessary. SARS-CoV-2 specificity of the second-wave clones peaking on day 37 was not confirmed. Contracting CD4+ clones were found mainly in CM and EM memory subsets, while CD8+ clones were enriched in EMRA. Clones contracting from day 15 to 85 had balanced CD4/CD8 phenotypes, while a second wave expanding from day 15 to 37 was biased towards CD4+.

This TCR was recovered from an adult woman who had mild COVID-19 (a few samples of this study predate the infection). The sample titles of this study are shuffled in the database, so cell type and time point are left out; the donor was told from shared clones. The sequenced sample consisted of PBMCs or a T cell subset sorted from them (not recorded which). Recombination linked TRBV5-1 to TRBJ2-7; 7 nucleotides in the junction match TRBD1. The nucleotides read TGCGCCAGCAGTCCTAGGACAGGTCCCTACGAGCAGTACTTC. Its product reads: CASSPRTGPYEQYF.